This entry lists 19 T cell receptor beta chains sequenced from one sample in a study of shared clonotypes between healthy human individuals. Profiled with immunoSEQ multiplex PCR; TCRdb holds only in-frame clones, not every one. This sample has some 630,000 clones, with 55% to 75% found just once. Specimen: memory CD4+ T cells sorted from blood. Subset given: CD45RA-negative fraction. Receptors originate from a young woman in good health.

As for this clone: Just one base apart from a much larger clone, this may be a read error. Distinct nucleotide sequences in the sample also encode this CDR3. The chain uses TRBV28 and TRBJ1-5; a possible D gene is TRBD1 (6 bases). The CDR3 extends over 13 amino acids. CDR1 and CDR2 (germline): MDHEN, SYDVKM. Trimming stripped 6 bases from V and 0 bases from J, with 6 bases between. CDR3 in amino acids: CASRGGSNQPQHF. The CDR3 DNA reads as TGTGCCAGCAGAGGGGGTAGCAATCAGCCCCAGCATTTT.

The J gene is TRBJ2-5, the V gene TRBV11-3, with 12 bases lining up with TRBD1. The CDR3 is 17 amino acids. V lost 5 bases to trimming and J lost 1 base; unmatched junction nucleotides: 8. Germline-derived CDR1 and CDR2 are SGHNT and YENEEA. Written as DNA, the CDR3 is TGTGCCAGCAGCGCCGGGACAGGGGGCGCGAGCCAAGAGACCCAGTACTTC. Translated: CASSAGTGGASQETQYF.

V usage is TRBV28 and J usage is TRBJ1-2; TRBD1 might be the D (6 bases). CDR3 length: 16 amino acids. V lost 8 bases, J lost 4 bases, and 23 bases lay in between. Germline CDR1 reads MDHEN; CDR2 reads SYDVKM. The CDR3 spells CASFSAGGGQSYGYTF. CDR3 sequence (DNA): TGTGCCAGCTTCTCTGCCGGCGGGGGGCAGAGCTATGGCTACACCTTC.

The chain couples TRBV19 to TRBJ1-5; D unclear. CDR1 LNHDA and CDR2 SQIVND come from the germline V gene (reference sequence). This CDR3 is 14 amino acids long. Trimming took 1 base from V and 7 from J, leaving 11 bases between them. The DNA for the CDR3 is TGTGCCAGTAGTATAGGTCAGATCAGCCAGCCCCAGCATTTT. Its translation: CASSIGQISQPQHF.

This clone was counted a few times. V usage is TRBV10-2 and J usage is TRBJ2-6; D gene ambiguous. In germline, CDR1 is WSHSY, CDR2 SAAADI. The CDR3 loop spans 18 amino acids. V gave up 6 bases and J gave up 0 bases, with 18 bases separating them. CDR3 DNA: TGCGCCAGCAGCTTAGGCAGGCCGATCGTCTCTGGGGCCAACGTCCTGACTTTC. This translates into CASSLGRPIVSGANVLTF.

This clone was observed a handful of times. Other DNA sequences in the sample encode the same CDR3. V and J are TRBV11-2 and TRBJ1-2, with unresolved D. Germline V gene sequence: CDR1 SGHAT, CDR2 FQNNGV. The CDR3 is 13 amino acids. With 0 bases removed from V and 5 bases from J, the gap between germline ends came to 7 bases. The CDR3: CASSLDRRYGYTF. The CDR3 nucleotides are TGTGCCAGCAGCTTAGACCGACGGTATGGCTACACCTTC.

The DNA for the CDR3 is TGCGCCAGCAGCTCTGTAGACTCCTACAATGAGCAGTTCTTC. It specifies CASSSVDSYNEQFF. The chain recombines TRBV5-1 with TRBJ2-1; no firm D call. Germline CDR1 reads SGHRS; CDR2 reads YFSETQ. The CDR3 runs to 14 residues. Deletions cut 3 bases from V and 0 bases from J, with 7 bases between.

The chain is built from TRBV10-3 and TRBJ2-1; TRBD2 matches 7 bases. CDR3 length equals 17 residues. Unmatched junction bases numbered 6, after V lost 0 bases and J lost 1 base. The germline V gene has CDR1 ENHRY and CDR2 SYGVKD. The CDR3 sequence: CAISESGRERSYNEQFF. CDR3 coding DNA: TGTGCCATCAGTGAGTCCGGGCGGGAGAGGTCCTACAATGAGCAGTTCTTC.

For this clone: A read error is possible here, since a much larger clone lies one base away. The same CDR3 is also encoded by other DNA sequences in this sample. The chain is built from TRBV2 and TRBJ2-5; D not resolved. The CDR3 loop spans 12 amino acids. V was cut by 2 bases and J by 5 bases, with 6 bases left in between. Per the germline V gene, CDR1 is SNHLY and CDR2 is FYNNEI. The CDR3 spells CASSERRETQYF. CDR3 sequence (DNA): TGTGCCAGCAGTGAACGCCGGGAGACCCAGTACTTC.

V and J are TRBV2 and TRBJ2-1; 7 bases map to TRBD1. V shed 9 bases, J shed 6 bases, and the junction held 2 bases outside the gene matches. This CDR3 spans 11 amino acids. CDR1 and CDR2 from the germline V gene are SNHLY and FYNNEI. As DNA, the CDR3 is TGTGCCAGTGGGACAGTCAATGAGCAGTTCTTC. Encoded protein: CASGTVNEQFF.

V is TRBV7-2 and J is TRBJ2-3, with 13 bases lining up with TRBD2. This CDR3 spans 17 amino acids. The V segment lost 6 bases and the J segment 0 bases; nucleotides outside the gene matches: 6. The germline gives CDR1 SGHTA, CDR2 FQGNSA. The CDR3 DNA is TGTGCCAGCAGTCGGACTAGCGGGGGACTAAGCACAGATACGCAGTATTTT. This codes for CASSRTSGGLSTDTQYF.

The V gene is TRBV10-2, the J gene TRBJ2-2, with unresolved D. V lost 1 base and J 4 bases, leaving 10 bases between the germline ends. This CDR3 has 15 residues. Germline loops: CDR1 WSHSY, CDR2 SAAADI. This CDR3 reads CASSEFPASTGELFF. In DNA form, the CDR3 reads TGCGCCAGCAGTGAGTTTCCGGCGAGCACCGGGGAGCTGTTTTTT.

This rearrangement joins TRBV7-6 to TRBJ1-1; a weak D match, TRBD1 (5 bases). V was trimmed by 5 bases and J by 11 bases, leaving 12 bases between them. The CDR3 runs to 11 residues. The germline V gene encodes CDR1 SGHVS and CDR2 FNYEAQ. The CDR3 spells CASSTGHQAFF. CDR3 DNA sequence: TGTGCCAGCAGCACTGGACATCAGGCTTTCTTT.

The chain joins TRBV23-1 to TRBJ1-4, with 7 bases aligning to TRBD1. TRBV23-1 is identified as an open reading frame with a role that is uncertain. CDR3 length: 18 residues. The V gene end was trimmed by 6 bases and the J gene end by 0 bases; junction bases not matched to a gene: 13. The CDR3 bases are TGCGCCAGCAGCCCCACGCGGGGACAGCCTACAACTAATGAAAAACTGTTTTTT. This codes for CASSPTRGQPTTNEKLFF.

V usage is TRBV28 and J usage is TRBJ2-1; TRBD2 aligns across 7 bases. This CDR3 comprises 15 residues. Germline CDR1 reads MDHEN; CDR2 reads SYDVKM. V lost 0 bases and J lost 8; bases outside the gene matches: 7. The CDR3 nucleotides read TGTGCCAGCAGTTTATGGGGCGGGAGTCGGGATGAGCAGTTCTTC. Its protein is CASSLWGGSRDEQFF.

V usage is TRBV28 and J usage is TRBJ1-1; D call uncertain. Germline loops: CDR1 MDHEN, CDR2 SYDVKM. Trimming shortened V by 5 bases and J by 6 bases, and 19 bases separated the two germline ends. The CDR3 contains 15 residues. The CDR3 coding sequence is TGTGCCAGCAGTGGCGGAGGCGTTATGATCCCTGAAGCTTTCTTT. Translated, it gives CASSGGGVMIPEAFF.

The CDR3, as DNA: TGTGCCAGCAGTTTACGACAGGGTCGCGGCTACACCTTC. Its translation: CASSLRQGRGYTF. This sequence joins TRBV28 and TRBJ1-2, with 7 bases fitting TRBD1. The CDR3 spans 13 residues. Germline values: CDR1 MDHEN, CDR2 SYDVKM. V lost 2 bases, J lost 8 bases, and 5 bases stayed unmatched.

J is TRBJ1-1 and V is TRBV12-5; TRBD1 matches 11 bases. Germline V CDR1 and CDR2: LGHNT, FRNRAP. CDR3 length equals 16 residues. V lost 8 bases and J lost 0; bases outside the gene matches: 8. The CDR3 here is CASSFGTGGMNTEAFF. For the CDR3, the DNA is TGTGCTAGTTCCTTCGGGACAGGGGGGATGAACACTGAAGCTTTCTTT.

The chain employs TRBV27 and TRBJ2-5; weak D call: TRBD2 (5 bases). This CDR3 has 14 residues. Trimming stripped 6 bases from V and 1 base from J, with 12 bases between. Germline CDR1 and CDR2: MNHEY and SMNVEV (reference sequence). The CDR3 sequence: CASRSVGVQETQYF. For the CDR3, the DNA is TGTGCCAGCAGAAGCGTCGGGGTCCAAGAGACCCAGTACTTC.